Only a few counts were recorded for the clone carrying this T cell receptor (beta chain). The record originates from a study of T cell responses to AZD1222 COVID-19 vaccine. Profiled with immunoSEQ multiplex PCR; TCRdb holds only in-frame clones, not every one. This repertoire shows 170,000 or so clones, 90% found once; its top ten account for roughly 1.6%. This CDR3 spans 15 amino acids. V lost 4 bases to trimming and J lost 7 bases; unmatched junction nucleotides: 9. The germline CDR1 and CDR2 sequences are SGHRS and YFSETQ. The source material was peripheral blood, sampled on day 0 of AZD1222 vaccination. This rearrangement joins TRBV5-1 to TRBJ2-3; 10 bases agree with TRBD2. The receptor's source is an adult in good health. CDR3 sequence (DNA): TGCGCCAGCAGCATCCAAGCGGGGGGGCTGAATACGCAGTATTTT. Its translation is CASSIQAGGLNTQYF.